Listed below are T cell receptor beta chains from one sample, sequenced in a study of T cell responses to AZD1222 COVID-19 vaccine. Sequenced by immunoSEQ multiplex PCR; TCRdb stores in-frame clones only, minus some. The table lists 90,000 to 150,000 clones, approximately 91% of them singletons. The sample consisted of peripheral blood, taken on day 0 of AZD1222 vaccination. These receptors were taken from an adult in good health. CDR3s include the opening cysteine and the closing phenylalanine or tryptophan. Each record gives: D gene, clone size, V gene, J gene, CDR3 protein, CDR3 DNA. A D gene is named only where the DNA matches it firmly. Some rows have no size entry. The others give once, few or many, or a class for an expanded clone.

NA	NA	TRBV5-1	TRBJ2-1	CASSSSGTDNNEQFF	TGCGCCAGCAGCTCCTCCGGGACCGACAACAATGAGCAGTTCTTC
NA	NA	TRBV28	TRBJ1-3	CASSFRGTGNTIYF	TGTGCCAGCAGTTTTCGGGGGACTGGAAACACCATATATTTT
NA	few	TRBV7-3	TRBJ2-2	CASSLTGSGELFF	TGTGCCAGCAGCTTAACGGGTAGCGGGGAGCTGTTTTTT
NA	NA	TRBV10-1	TRBJ2-3	CASSASGAGTDTQYF	TGCGCCAGCAGTGCGTCGGGAGCTGGCACAGATACGCAGTATTTT
NA	NA	TRBV7-9	TRBJ1-6	CASSSDPGRVNSPLHF	TGTGCCAGCAGTTCCGATCCGGGACGGGTAAATTCACCCCTCCACTTT
TRBD1	once	TRBV6-5	TRBJ1-1	CASRPPGTVDGAFF	TGTGCCAGCAGACCACCCGGGACAGTGGACGGAGCTTTCTTT
TRBD1	NA	TRBV7-9	TRBJ1-6	CASSLSGTGLNSPLHF	TGTGCCAGCAGCTTATCCGGGACAGGGCTAAATTCACCCCTCCACTTT
TRBD2	NA	TRBV4-1	TRBJ2-1	CASSRTSGDNEQFF	TGCGCCAGCAGCCGGACTAGCGGGGACAATGAGCAGTTCTTC
TRBD1	NA	TRBV19	TRBJ2-7	CASRPVARQGSSYEQYF	TGTGCCAGTAGGCCGGTCGCGAGACAGGGGAGCTCCTACGAGCAGTACTTC
TRBD1	NA	TRBV10-2	TRBJ1-5	CASSPTTGGFNQPQHF	TGCGCCAGCAGCCCAACGACAGGGGGCTTCAATCAGCCCCAGCATTTT
TRBD2	NA	TRBV7-3	TRBJ2-5	CASSSSGLAEETQYF	TGTGCCAGCAGCTCCTCGGGACTAGCGGAAGAGACCCAGTACTTC
TRBD1	NA	TRBV15	TRBJ2-3	CATSRDPGGPSTDTQYF	TGTGCCACCAGCAGAGACCCAGGGGGCCCTAGCACAGATACGCAGTATTTT
TRBD1	NA	TRBV3-1/TRBV3-2	TRBJ1-2	CASSQTGSYYGYTF	TGTGCCAGCAGCCAGACAGGGTCTTACTATGGCTACACCTTC
TRBD2	NA	TRBV6-5	TRBJ2-7	CAISSGLAGVEQYF	TGTGCCATCTCATCAGGACTAGCGGGAGTTGAGCAGTACTTC
TRBD2	NA	TRBV10-1	TRBJ2-7	CASSEIGAGRQYF	TGCGCCAGCAGTGAGATAGGAGCGGGACGGCAGTACTTC
TRBD2	NA	TRBV28	TRBJ2-7	CASTEGSSGSIYEQYF	TGTGCCAGCACCGAAGGGTCTAGCGGGAGTATCTACGAGCAGTACTTC
NA	few	TRBV6-6	TRBJ1-5	CASSPRRGGYSNQPQHF	TGTGCCAGCAGTCCCCGTCGGGGGGGATATAGCAATCAGCCCCAGCATTTT
NA	NA	TRBV5-4	TRBJ1-2	CASSFAANGYTF	TGTGCCAGCAGCTTCGCGGCTAATGGCTACACCTTC
NA	NA	TRBV9	TRBJ2-1	CASSVAELISYNEQFF	TGTGCCAGCAGCGTAGCGGAGTTAATCTCCTACAATGAGCAGTTCTTC
NA	NA	TRBV19	TRBJ2-7	CASSALDRAYEQYF	TGTGCCAGTAGTGCTTTGGACAGAGCCTACGAGCAGTACTTC
NA	NA	TRBV5-5	TRBJ1-2	CASRKRWGGYGYTF	TGTGCCAGCAGGAAAAGATGGGGCGGCTATGGCTACACCTTC
NA	NA	TRBV4-2	TRBJ2-5	CASSDRAAGLQETQYF	TGTGCCAGCAGCGATCGCGCGGCAGGGCTTCAAGAGACCCAGTACTTC
NA	NA	TRBV28	TRBJ1-5	CASRPQGKDNQPQHF	TGTGCCAGTCGTCCCCAGGGGAAGGACAATCAGCCCCAGCATTTT
NA	NA	TRBV6-5	TRBJ1-6	CASSGVRSPLHF	TGTGCCAGCAGCGGAGTGAGATCACCCCTCCACTTT
TRBD2	NA	TRBV19	TRBJ2-7	CASTVGGSSYEQYF	TGTGCCAGCACCGTCGGGGGGAGCTCCTACGAGCAGTACTTC
NA	NA	TRBV2	TRBJ2-2	CASSDIRGSGELFF	TGTGCCAGCAGTGACATTAGGGGGAGCGGGGAGCTGTTTTTT
NA	NA	TRBV5-1	TRBJ1-1	CASSPGGGQLNTEAFF	TGCGCCAGCAGCCCGGGAGGCGGACAGTTGAACACTGAAGCTTTCTTT
NA	NA	TRBV30	TRBJ1-2	CAFRILANYGYTF	TGTGCCTTCCGTATCCTAGCTAACTATGGCTACACCTTC
NA	NA	TRBV6-5	TRBJ1-1	CASIRMNTEAFF	TGTGCCAGCATCCGGATGAACACTGAAGCTTTCTTT
NA	NA	TRBV27	TRBJ1-1	CASSPQRPLGADTEAFF	TGTGCCAGCAGTCCCCAAAGGCCGTTGGGGGCAGACACTGAAGCTTTCTTT
TRBD1	NA	TRBV5-4	TRBJ1-2	CASSFEGAGANYGYTF	TGTGCCAGCAGCTTCGAGGGGGCCGGGGCTAACTATGGCTACACCTTC
NA	NA	TRBV25-1	TRBJ1-1	CASSWKQGGSEAFF	TGTGCCAGCAGTTGGAAGCAGGGTGGTTCTGAAGCTTTCTTT
NA	NA	TRBV23-1	TRBJ2-7	CASKRNVTPASARIYEQYF	TGCGCCAGCAAACGGAATGTAACACCCGCTAGCGCGCGGATCTACGAGCAGTACTTC
TRBD1	once	TRBV24-1	TRBJ1-5	CATSDPGGQPQHF	TGTGCCACCAGTGACCCAGGGGGTCAGCCCCAGCATTTT
NA	NA	TRBV4-1	TRBJ1-4	CASSQLEVGATNEKLFF	TGCGCCAGCAGCCAATTGGAGGTCGGTGCAACTAATGAAAAACTGTTTTTT
TRBD1	NA	TRBV7-9	TRBJ1-4	CASRLGTANEKLFF	TGTGCCAGCAGACTAGGGACAGCGAATGAAAAACTGTTTTTT
TRBD1	NA	TRBV28	TRBJ1-5	CASIGTGHSNQPQHF	TGTGCCAGCATCGGGACAGGGCATAGCAATCAGCCCCAGCATTTT
TRBD1	NA	TRBV5-4	TRBJ2-7	CASSLGTGGSYEQYF	TGTGCCAGCAGCTTGGGGACAGGGGGTTCCTACGAGCAGTACTTC
NA	NA	TRBV7-8	TRBJ1-5	CASSYADSPGQPQHF	TGTGCCAGCAGCTACGCCGACAGTCCGGGGCAGCCCCAGCATTTT
NA	NA	TRBV28	TRBJ1-1	CASTQWVGRAFF	TGTGCCAGCACCCAATGGGTGGGGCGAGCTTTCTTT
NA	once	TRBV4-1	TRBJ1-1	CASSQPDDGPGTEAFF	TGCGCCAGCAGCCAACCCGACGACGGCCCGGGGACTGAAGCTTTCTTT
NA	NA	TRBV5-1	TRBJ1-5	CASSPTGSNQPQHF	TGCGCCAGCAGCCCCACAGGGAGCAATCAGCCCCAGCATTTT
NA	NA	TRBV9	TRBJ1-1	CASSVKVNTEAFF	TGTGCCAGCAGCGTAAAGGTTAACACTGAAGCTTTCTTT
TRBD1	once	TRBV29-1	TRBJ1-1	CSVEDWTGEAFF	TGCAGCGTTGAAGATTGGACAGGGGAAGCTTTCTTT
NA	NA	TRBV12-2	TRBJ2-1	CASRSPGGRKYNEQFF	TGTGCAAGTCGCTCCCCGGGAGGGCGGAAGTACAATGAGCAGTTCTTC
NA	NA	TRBV21-1	TRBJ1-5	CASSKEGFHSNQPQHF	TGTGCCAGCAGCAAAGAGGGATTCCATAGCAATCAGCCCCAGCATTTT
NA	once	TRBV14	TRBJ1-2	CASSQGWGGYTF	TGTGCCAGCAGCCAAGGCTGGGGTGGCTACACCTTC
NA	NA	TRBV28	TRBJ2-5	CASSLWPAVRYKTQYF	TGTGCCAGCAGTTTATGGCCAGCAGTAAGATATAAGACCCAGTACTTC
NA	once	TRBV30	TRBJ1-1	CAWSDTGTEAFF	TGTGCCTGGAGCGATACAGGCACTGAAGCTTTCTTT
NA	NA	TRBV3-1/TRBV3-2	TRBJ1-6	CASSQDRGGGRGSPLHF	TGTGCCAGCAGCCAAGATCGTGGTGGGGGTCGGGGTTCACCCCTCCACTTT
TRBD1	NA	TRBV6-1	TRBJ1-2	CASSEYRGDYGYTF	TGTGCCAGCAGTGAATACAGGGGGGATTATGGCTACACCTTC
TRBD1	NA	TRBV2	TRBJ2-1	CASSTGGNEQFF	TGTGCCAGTTCGACAGGGGGCAATGAGCAGTTCTTC
TRBD1	NA	TRBV27	TRBJ2-3	CASWTGDYLNTQYF	TGTGCCAGCTGGACAGGAGATTACCTAAATACGCAGTATTTT